Below, 2 T cell receptor beta chains from the same sample are listed, as sequenced in a study of CD8 T cells in ankylosing spondylitis. TCRdb re-called the 5' RACE reads with MiXCR, one entry per CDR3 protein. The data show about 69,000 distinct CDR3 sequences, with 5.3% seen just once and 2.2% held by the top ten. The sequenced material came from blood, either unsorted or a sorted T cell fraction (not recorded which). Every receptor here comes from a male donor with ankylosing spondylitis or in good health (not recorded which).

Details on this clonotype: A read error may be the cause here, since a much bigger clone is one base away. The chain joins TRBV18 to TRBJ2-1, with a tentative D call TRBD2 (7 bases). This CDR3 has 14 residues. CDR1 is KGHSH and CDR2 is LQKENI in the germline V gene. Trimming left V 3 bases short and J 7 bases short, with 13 bases between. This CDR3 reads CASSPLRGANEQFF. Here the CDR3 DNA reads TGTGCCAGCTCACCGTTACGGGGGGCAAATGAGCAGTTCTTC.

This clonotype was found many times. V and J are TRBV6-5 and TRBJ1-1; tentatively, D is TRBD1 (6 bases). Trimming removed 2 bases at V and 2 bases at J, with 9 bases between. Germline lookup yields CDR1 MNHEY and CDR2 SVGAGI. This CDR3 has 14 residues. The CDR3 nucleotides read TGTGCCAGCAGTTACACAGGGTCCAACACTGAAGCTTTCTTT. It encodes CASSYTGSNTEAFF.